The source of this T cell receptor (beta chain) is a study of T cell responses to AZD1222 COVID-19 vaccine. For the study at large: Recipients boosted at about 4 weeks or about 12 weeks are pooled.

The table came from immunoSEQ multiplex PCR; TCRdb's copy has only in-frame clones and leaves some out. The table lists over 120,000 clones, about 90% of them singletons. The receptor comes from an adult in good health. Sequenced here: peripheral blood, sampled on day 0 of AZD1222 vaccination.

The CDR3 nucleotides read TGTGCCAGCAGCTTAGGACAGGGCAGAAGCCAGCCCCAGCATTTT. Protein: CASSLGQGRSQPQHF. The chain carries TRBV7-6 and TRBJ1-5, with 7 bases matching TRBD1. V shed 1 base and J 7 bases; nucleotides not matched to a gene: 7. From germline, CDR1 is SGHVS and CDR2 FNYEAQ. This CDR3 has 15 residues.